The sequence of this T cell receptor (beta chain) was determined in a study of blood T cell repertoires in COVID-19 (dated by TCRdb to 2020 to 2022). Background on the whole study: The collaborator samples originated in the United States, Italy and Spain and spanned the acute and convalescent phases of COVID-19. The sample metadata nearly always contained a de-identified subject ID, COVID-19 status, age in years and sex. The repertoires were made available in a free public database intended to serve as a resource for research on the immune response to SARS-CoV-2. The prospective study material was composed of cDNA or gDNA derived from T cells, B-cell-depleted T cells, or PBMCs. The dataset comprised deeply sampled blood TCRbeta repertoires from subjects exposed to, actively infected with, or recovered from COVID-19. Where available, HLA class I and class II types were obtained from metadata supplied by the sample provider rather than from assay-based typing. The samples were drawn from two sources: the first 160 participants of the ongoing ImmuneRACE study, and some 1,300 subjects contributed by 6 global collaborators.

General findings and caveats noted by the study authors: The amount of clinical and demographic metadata varied by source and participant and was provided uncurated.

TCRbeta CDR3 regions were amplified from genomic DNA by means of the immunoSEQ Assay, a bias-controlled multiplex PCR. For the original study's pipeline: The number of nucleated cells in each sample was estimated from the amplification of reference gene primers within the assay. To quantify the absolute abundance of each unique TCRbeta CDR3 rearrangement, sequence reads were collapsed and filtered. For each sample, productive Simpson clonality was calculated as the square root of Simpson's diversity index across productive rearrangements. TCRdb limited this immuneACCESS table to in-frame rearrangements with V and J called. A share of clones is missing; checked studies link under half to unresolved V genes, and the rest is unexplained. Clone size and the V and J calls come from that table; the DNA yielded D and trimming. The sample table lists about 280,000 clones, 70% to 90% of them with a count of one. The top ten clones comprise 5.1% of the sample.

Each collaborating institution followed its own protocols to collect whole blood in K2EDTA tubes. For TCRbeta analysis, collaborator samples were shipped as frozen whole blood, as isolated PBMCs, or as DNA extracted from either sample type. Concerning this clone: Its cognate antigen has yet to be identified. Qualities for individual bases were not recorded, and no much larger clone is one base off.

V and J are trimmed by 1 base and 4 bases, and the gene matches miss 4 bases of the junction. The CDR3 runs 14 amino acids, cysteine and phenylalanine included. This entry keeps only the CDR3 DNA: 42 bases, framed from base 1. The CDR1 and CDR2 encoded by the germline V gene (reference sequence) are LGHDT and YNNKEL. The TCR comes from a man aged 45-65 years with active or convalescent COVID-19. The sequencing sample was made of peripheral blood. The chain couples TRBV3-1 (or the pseudogene TRBV3-2) to TRBJ2-7; a stretch of 7 junction bases matches TRBD2. The DNA is TGTGCCAGCAGCCAAGGGACTAGTAATTACGAGCAGTACTTC. It translates as CASSQGTSNYEQYF.